These 32 T cell receptor beta chains originate from one sample sequenced in a study of beta chain features in type 1 diabetes. Their antigens remain unidentified. cDNA synthesis used the whole RNA isolate, giving expressed TCRB sequences. This table comes from immunoSEQ multiplex PCR, and its TCRdb copy is limited to in-frame clones, with some not included. This sample has 500,000 to 650,000 clones; around an eighth occur once, and the top ten carry around 0.12%. Study results and caveats: Shortening that was moderate but significant affected the TCRB CDR3s of Type 1 diabetes patients in all four CD4+ subsets.

Sequenced: naive CD4+ T cells from blood. The origin of the receptors is a man between 25 and 39 years old with type 1 diabetes.

The genes are TRBV5-4 and TRBJ1-1; D perhaps matches TRBD1 (6 bases). Germline V gene data show CDR1 as SGHNT and CDR2 as YYREEE (reference sequence). Trimming left V 2 bases short and J 0 bases short, with 11 bases between. The CDR3 runs 15 residues. CDR3: CASSFDRRMNTEAFF. The CDR3 DNA follows: TGTGCCAGCAGCTTTGACAGGCGGATGAACACTGAAGCTTTCTTT.

The V gene is TRBV9, the J gene TRBJ2-5; 12 bases are a match to TRBD2. CDR3 size: 14 residues. CDR1 is SGDLS and CDR2 is YYNGEE in the germline V gene. The J segment lost 5 bases and the V segment lost 6 bases, leaving 5 bases of the junction unmatched. CDR3 nucleotide sequence: TGTGCCAGCACCTCTAGCGGGGGGGCGGAGACCCAGTACTTC. Translating it yields CASTSSGGAETQYF.

The chain couples TRBV7-2 to TRBJ2-1, with D uncertain. In germline, CDR1 is SGHTA, CDR2 FQGNSA. V lost 2 bases to trimming and J lost 1 base, with 9 bases between them. CDR3 length: 15 residues. CDR3 DNA: TGTGCCAGCAGCTTATACGATCCTTCCTACAATGAGCAGTTCTTC. This gives the protein CASSLYDPSYNEQFF. Full variable domain (remainder filled in from reference TRBV7-2 and TRBJ2-1): GAGVSQSPSNKVTEKGKDVELRCDPISGHTALYWYRQSLGQGLEFLIYFQGNSAPDKSGLPSDRFSAERTGGSVSTLTIQRTQQEDSAVYLCASSLYDPSYNEQFFGPGTRLTVL.

This clone was counted a few times. The chain uses TRBV5-1 and TRBJ2-3, with D perhaps matching TRBD1 or TRBD2 (5 bases each). V was pared by 7 bases and J by 3 bases, with 9 bases between. Germline V gene sequence: CDR1 SGHRS, CDR2 YFSETQ. The CDR3 is 12 residues long. CDR3 amino acids: CASGGSTDTQYF. The CDR3 DNA sequence: TGCGCCAGCGGGGGTAGTACAGATACGCAGTATTTT. The complete variable domain, with remaining parts taken from reference TRBV5-1 and TRBJ2-3, reads KAGVTQTPRYLIKTRGQQVTLSCSPISGHRSVSWYQQTPGQGLQFLFEYFSETQRNKGNFPGRFSGRQFSNSRSEMNVSTLELGDSALYLCASGGSTDTQYFGPGTRLTVL.

This clone was counted a few times. The chain links TRBV5-6 to TRBJ2-1; 9 bases map to TRBD2. CDR3 size: 15 residues. From germline, CDR1 is SGHDT and CDR2 YYEEEE. The J segment lost 7 bases and the V segment lost 2 bases, leaving 7 bases of the junction unmatched. This CDR3 reads CASSFILAGNNEQFF. DNA of the CDR3: TGTGCCAGCAGCTTTATCCTAGCGGGGAATAATGAGCAGTTCTTC.

The chain has TRBV30 and TRBJ1-3; D perhaps matches TRBD1 (6 bases). V was pared by 5 bases and J by 0 bases, with 11 bases between. The germline gives CDR1 GTSNPN, CDR2 SVGIG (reference sequence). CDR3 size: 14 residues. The DNA for the CDR3 is TGTGCCTGGGGTACAGGGAGCTCTGGAAACACCATATATTTT. Amino acid sequence: CAWGTGSSGNTIYF.

The chain couples TRBV5-4 to TRBJ2-5, with 8 nucleotides matching TRBD1. The ends lost 2 bases at V and 4 bases at J; junction bases unmatched: 1. The CDR3 is 13 residues long. CDR1 and CDR2 (germline): SGHNT, YYREEE (reference sequence). The CDR3 spells CASSFTGGETQYF. The CDR3 DNA reads as TGTGCCAGCAGCTTTACAGGGGGAGAGACCCAGTACTTC.

This clone was observed a few times. This chain links TRBV18 with TRBJ2-7; 11 nucleotides agree with TRBD2. The CDR3 loop spans 15 amino acids. The germline gives CDR1 KGHSH, CDR2 LQKENI. With V trimmed by 0 bases and J by 6 bases, 4 bases remained unmatched. The CDR3 is CASSPPLAGGVEQYF. CDR3 coding DNA: TGTGCCAGCTCACCACCGCTAGCGGGGGGAGTCGAGCAGTACTTC.

The chain combines TRBV4-2 with TRBJ1-4, with 9 bases matching TRBD1. The J segment lost 4 bases and the V segment lost 1 base, leaving 7 bases of the junction unmatched. This CDR3 is built from 17 residues. Germline CDR1 is LGHNA and CDR2 is YNFKEQ. The chain's CDR3 is CASSQVSGQGYNEKLFF. In DNA, the CDR3 is TGTGCCAGCAGCCAAGTATCGGGACAGGGTTATAATGAAAAACTGTTTTTT.

The V gene is TRBV18, the J gene TRBJ2-3; D unclear. V was shortened by 3 bases and J by 6 bases, with 10 bases between the two germline ends. This CDR3 contains 13 residues. CDR1 KGHSH and CDR2 LQKENI come from the germline V gene. CDR3 loop: CASSPVGDDTQYF. The DNA for the CDR3 is TGTGCCAGCTCACCGGTTGGAGATGATACGCAGTATTTT.

The V gene is TRBV12-5, the J gene TRBJ1-3; D is uncertain. V was shortened by 4 bases and J by 2 bases, with 6 bases between the two germline ends. The germline gives CDR1 LGHNT, CDR2 FRNRAP. CDR3 length equals 13 residues. Here the CDR3 reads CASGSGTGNTIYF. In DNA, the CDR3 is TGTGCTAGTGGTTCCGGTACTGGAAACACCATATATTTT.

This clone was observed a handful of times. The chain combines TRBV4-1 with TRBJ2-2; D is possibly TRBD2 (6 bases). CDR3 length: 15 residues. V lost 2 bases and J 7 bases, leaving 14 bases between the germline ends. CDR1 MGHRA and CDR2 YSYEKL come from the germline V gene. The CDR3 bases are TGCGCCAGCAGCCAAAACTCGGGGGTTGACGGGGAGCTGTTTTTT. Its translation is CASSQNSGVDGELFF.

CDR3 amino acids: CASSPSSGKNTEAFF. The DNA of the CDR3 is TGTGCCAGCTCACCGAGCTCAGGGAAGAACACTGAAGCTTTCTTT. V gene TRBV18 combines with J gene TRBJ1-1; TRBD1 is a possible D gene (5 bases). V was trimmed by 3 bases and J by 1 base, leaving 12 bases between them. Germline CDR1 is KGHSH and CDR2 is LQKENI. CDR3 length: 15 amino acids.

This clone was counted between two and nine times. As DNA, the CDR3 is TGTGCCAGCAGCGAGGCCTCAGGGCGACAGCCCCAGCATTTT. Its protein is CASSEASGRQPQHF. The rearrangement joins TRBV21-1 to TRBJ1-5; the table's D call of TRBD1 was not tested on the DNA. TRBV21-1 is flagged as a pseudogene. The length of the CDR3 is 14 residues.

Only a few counts were recorded for this clone. This chain links TRBV30 with TRBJ2-1, with 10 bases fitting TRBD2. The CDR3 loop spans 20 amino acids. Germline CDR1 reads GTSNPN; CDR2 reads SVGIG (reference sequence). V dropped 4 bases and J dropped 3; count of bases not matched to a gene: 21. This CDR3 is CAWKYLGSGGARGGYNEQFF. The CDR3 coding sequence is TGTGCCTGGAAATATCTTGGGAGCGGGGGGGCGAGAGGAGGCTACAATGAGCAGTTCTTC.

The V gene is TRBV18, the J gene TRBJ2-3; D might be TRBD1 or TRBD2, each matching 6 bases. The CDR3 has 14 amino acids. Trimming took 0 bases from V and 4 from J, leaving 8 bases between them. The germline gives CDR1 KGHSH, CDR2 LQKENI. Here the CDR3 reads CASSPPGGSDTQYF. The CDR3 DNA follows: TGTGCCAGCTCACCACCAGGGGGGTCAGATACGCAGTATTTT.

Only a few counts were recorded for this clone. This chain links TRBV29-1 with TRBJ1-5; maybe TRBD1 (5 bases). CDR1 and CDR2 (germline): SQVTM, ANQGSEA. The ends were cut back, 6 bases at V and 2 bases at J, with 17 bases in the middle. The CDR3 is 15 residues long. CDR3: CSVTLDGGRNQPQHF. CDR3 DNA: TGCAGCGTCACCCTGGACGGGGGTCGCAATCAGCCCCAGCATTTT.

The chain couples TRBV2 to TRBJ1-5; D unresolved. Trimming cost V 3 bases and J 0 bases, with 6 bases left between them. Germline V lookup: CDR1 SNHLY, CDR2 FYNNEI. There are 14 residues in the CDR3. The CDR3 sequence is CASSEVSSNQPQHF. CDR3 nucleotide sequence: TGTGCCAGCAGTGAGGTATCTAGCAATCAGCCCCAGCATTTT.

This chain connects TRBV11-3 to TRBJ2-5; 8 nucleotides agree with TRBD2. The CDR3 is 15 amino acids. Germline CDR1 reads SGHNT; CDR2 reads YENEEA. Losses at the gene ends were 1 base for V and 5 bases for J; bases not matched to a gene: 6. The DNA of the CDR3 is TGTGCCAGCAGCTTAGGTAGCGGGGATTTGGAGACCCAGTACTTC. Its translation is CASSLGSGDLETQYF.

The chain links TRBV9 to TRBJ1-2, with 8 positions matching TRBD1. V trimming: 4 bases; J trimming: 0 bases; junction bases outside the gene matches: 5. From germline, CDR1 is SGDLS and CDR2 YYNGEE. The CDR3 extends over 15 amino acids. CDR3 DNA: TGTGCCAGCAGCTCCGGACAGGGTGCTAACTATGGCTACACCTTC. Amino acid sequence: CASSSGQGANYGYTF. The full variable domain, completed using reference TRBV9 and TRBJ1-2, is DSGVTQTPKHLITATGQRVTLRCSPRSGDLSVYWYQQSLDQGLQFLIQYYNGEERAKGNILERFSAQQFPDLHSELNLSSLELGDSALYFCASSSGQGANYGYTFGSGTRLTVV.

This clone turned up a few times. Other nucleotide sequences in the sample specify the same CDR3. The J gene is TRBJ2-5, the V gene TRBV6-5; D unclear. Germline CDR1 and CDR2: MNHEY and SVGAGI. The ends were cut back, 5 bases at V and 5 bases at J, with 9 bases in the middle. This CDR3 comprises 12 residues. CDR3 region: CASSDPTETQYF. The CDR3 DNA reads as TGTGCCAGCAGTGACCCCACGGAGACCCAGTACTTC.

This chain connects TRBV19 to TRBJ2-7; no firm D call. Germline V gives CDR1 LNHDA, CDR2 SQIVND (reference sequence). There are 14 residues in the CDR3. Trimming shortened V by 6 bases and J by 0 bases, and 12 bases separated the two germline ends. CDR3 sequence (DNA): TGTGCCAGTAGCCCTGGGTCCGACTCCTACGAGCAGTACTTC. It yields the protein CASSPGSDSYEQYF.

This clone was observed a handful of times. The genes are TRBV29-1 and TRBJ1-2, with 9 bases that match TRBD1. V lost 4 bases to trimming and J lost 5 bases; unmatched junction nucleotides: 8. The germline V gene encodes CDR1 SQVTM and CDR2 ANQGSEA. CDR3 length: 14 residues. CDR3 nucleotide sequence: TGCAGCGTTGCGAAGGACAGGGGATCATATGGCTACACCTTC. As protein: CSVAKDRGSYGYTF.

J is TRBJ2-1 and V is TRBV5-1; D is ambiguous. The germline V and J ends were trimmed by 1 base and 2 bases, with 7 bases remaining between them. The CDR3 length is 14 residues. CDR1 SGHRS and CDR2 YFSETQ come from the germline V gene. The CDR3 nucleotides read TGCGCCAGCAGCTTGACGGCAGCCTACAATGAGCAGTTCTTC. Translated: CASSLTAAYNEQFF.

J is TRBJ2-6 and V is TRBV7-9; D is perhaps TRBD1 (5 bases). This CDR3 is built from 17 residues. Germline V lookup: CDR1 SEHNR, CDR2 FQNEAQ (reference sequence). V dropped 3 bases and J dropped 1 base, with 13 bases sitting between them. Here the CDR3 DNA reads TGTGCCAGCAGCTTGGCTCTGACAGCTTCTGGGGCCAACGTCCTGACTTTC. It specifies CASSLALTASGANVLTF.

There are a few counts of this clone. CDR3 in DNA: TGTGCCAGCAGCTTCGGGTCAGAGATTTACACAGATACGCAGTATTTT. Protein product: CASSFGSEIYTDTQYF. The chain carries TRBV13 and TRBJ2-3; D uncertain. The CDR3 is made up of 16 amino acids. V was shortened by 3 bases and J by 2 bases, with 15 bases between the two germline ends. The germline V gene encodes CDR1 PRHDT and CDR2 FYEKMQ (reference sequence).

This chain links TRBV16 with TRBJ2-1; 7 nucleotides agree with TRBD1. Trimming removed 1 base from V and 5 bases from J; junction bases left unmatched: 5. The germline CDR1 and CDR2 sequences are KGHSY and FQNENV. The CDR3 is made up of 15 amino acids. In DNA, the CDR3 is TGTGCCAGCAGCCAATTTGGGACAGCCGACAATGAGCAGTTCTTC. This encodes CASSQFGTADNEQFF.

The J gene is TRBJ1-4, the V gene TRBV7-9, with D uncertain. From germline, CDR1 is SEHNR and CDR2 FQNEAQ (reference sequence). The CDR3 contains 15 residues. V was clipped by 7 bases and J by 6 bases, with 18 bases between them. CDR3 sequence (DNA): TGTGCCAGCACGCAGACCTCATACCCCTATGAAAAACTGTTTTTT. Translation: CASTQTSYPYEKLFF.

This clone was seen a few times. The chain employs TRBV7-6 and TRBJ2-7, with unresolved D. CDR1 is SGHVS, CDR2 FNYEAQ, per germline. V lost 5 bases, J lost 2 bases, and 13 bases lay in between. The CDR3 runs to 14 residues. The CDR3: CASSLRQGPYEQYF. CDR3 DNA sequence: TGTGCCAGCAGCCTACGACAAGGACCCTACGAGCAGTACTTC.

This clone was picked up a small number of times. This sequence joins TRBV7-2 and TRBJ2-7; D unresolved. The CDR3 length is 14 residues. V lost 5 bases to trimming and J lost 3 bases, with 14 bases between them. Germline loops: CDR1 SGHTA, CDR2 FQGNSA. CDR3 sequence: CASSLPLGIYEQYF. The CDR3 DNA follows: TGTGCCAGCAGCCTCCCTCTAGGGATCTACGAGCAGTACTTC.

The chain carries TRBV6-5 and TRBJ1-4; D unclear. With 2 bases removed from V and 5 bases from J, the gap between germline ends came to 9 bases. The V gene's germline CDR1 is MNHEY and CDR2 SVGAGI. The CDR3 contains 14 residues. CDR3: CASSYGLKNEKLFF. CDR3 bases: TGTGCCAGCAGTTACGGACTTAAAAATGAAAAACTGTTTTTT.

This clone came up a few times. One end of the junction varies from germline; a read error may be responsible. V and J are TRBV7-7 and TRBJ2-2; 9 nucleotides line up with TRBD1. Germline V gives CDR1 SSHAT, CDR2 FNYEAQ (reference sequence). There are 16 residues in the CDR3. CDR3 DNA: TGTGCTAGCAGCCCTTGGGGACAGGGGAACACCGGGGAGCTGTTTTTT. Protein sequence: CASSPWGQGNTGELFF.